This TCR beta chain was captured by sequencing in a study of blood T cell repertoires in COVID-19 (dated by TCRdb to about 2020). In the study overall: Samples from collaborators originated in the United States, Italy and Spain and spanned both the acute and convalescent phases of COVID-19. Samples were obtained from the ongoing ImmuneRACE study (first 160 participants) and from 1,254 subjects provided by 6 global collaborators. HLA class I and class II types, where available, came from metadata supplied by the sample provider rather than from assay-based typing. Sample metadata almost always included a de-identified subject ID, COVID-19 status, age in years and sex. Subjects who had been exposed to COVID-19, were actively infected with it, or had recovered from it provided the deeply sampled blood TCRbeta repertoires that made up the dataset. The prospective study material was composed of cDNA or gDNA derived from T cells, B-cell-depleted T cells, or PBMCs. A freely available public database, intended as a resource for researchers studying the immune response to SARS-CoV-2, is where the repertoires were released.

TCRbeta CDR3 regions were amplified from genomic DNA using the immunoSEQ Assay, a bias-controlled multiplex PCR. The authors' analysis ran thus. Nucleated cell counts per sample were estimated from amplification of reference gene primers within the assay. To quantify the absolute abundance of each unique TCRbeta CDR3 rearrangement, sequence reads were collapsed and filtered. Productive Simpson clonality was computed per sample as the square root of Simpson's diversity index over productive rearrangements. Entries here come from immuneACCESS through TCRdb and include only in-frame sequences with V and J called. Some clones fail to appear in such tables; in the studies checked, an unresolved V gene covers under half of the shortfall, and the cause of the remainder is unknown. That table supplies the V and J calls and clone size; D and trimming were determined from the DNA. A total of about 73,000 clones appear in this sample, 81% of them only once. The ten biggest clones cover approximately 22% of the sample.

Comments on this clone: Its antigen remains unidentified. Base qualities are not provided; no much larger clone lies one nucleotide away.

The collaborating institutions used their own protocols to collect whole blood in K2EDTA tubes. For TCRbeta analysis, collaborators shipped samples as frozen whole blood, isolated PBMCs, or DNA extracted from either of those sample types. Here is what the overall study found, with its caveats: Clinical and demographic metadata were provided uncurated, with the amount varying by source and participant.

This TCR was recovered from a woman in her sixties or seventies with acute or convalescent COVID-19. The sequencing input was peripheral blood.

At the DNA level, the sequence is TGTGCCACAGGCGGACCAGCGGGAGGCGTGGCTACGCAGTATTTT. This encodes CATGGPAGGVATQYF. The chain employs TRBV2 and TRBJ2-3, and 9 junctional nucleotides match TRBD2. The CDR3 runs 15 amino acids, cysteine and phenylalanine included. Only CDR3 DNA remains: 45 bases, in frame from the first base. The germline V gene provides CDR1 SNHLY and CDR2 FYNNEI. Trimmed from V: 10 bases; trimmed from J: 8 bases; junction bases lacking a gene match: 16.